Listed below are T cell receptor beta chains from one sample, sequenced in a study of blood T cells in healthy people across ages. TCRdb redid the calling of the 5' RACE reads with MiXCR, one entry per CDR3 protein. The table lists 910,000 or so distinct CDR3 sequences, about 53% of them singletons. Sample: blood. These receptors were taken from a woman between 55 and 75 years old in good health. The CDR3 runs from the conserved cysteine through the conserved F or W. The order of the fields is D gene, V gene, clone size, J gene, CDR3 DNA, CDR3 protein. A D gene is named only where the DNA matches it firmly. The size entry is marked missing in some rows and otherwise reads once, few, many or a size class.

D: TRBD2
V: TRBV4-2
size: -
J: TRBJ2-5
DNA: TGTGCCAGCAGCCACTCCTGGGACTACCCTAGAGGGAAAGAGACCCAGTACTTC
CDR3: CASSHSWDYPRGKETQYF

D: -
V: TRBV7-2
size: -
J: TRBJ2-3
DNA: TGTGCCAGCAGCTTAGTAGTGGGGGGGCAAACAGATACGCAGTATTTT
CDR3: CASSLVVGGQTDTQYF

D: TRBD1
V: TRBV7-9
size: -
J: TRBJ1-5
DNA: TGTGCCAGCAGCTTAGCTTGGGACAGTAAAAATCAGCCCCAGCATTTT
CDR3: CASSLAWDSKNQPQHF

D: -
V: TRBV20-1
size: -
J: TRBJ1-6
DNA: TGCAGTGCTCCCCCACAGGGCCCTAATTCACCCCTCCACTTT
CDR3: CSAPPQGPNSPLHF

D: TRBD1
V: TRBV29-1
size: many
J: TRBJ2-1
DNA: TGCAGCGTTGAAGAGACAGGGAACAATGAGCAGTTCTTC
CDR3: CSVEETGNNEQFF

D: -
V: TRBV24-1
size: -
J: TRBJ2-4
DNA: TGTGCCACCAGTGATTTGGGGGACGGCGAAAACATTCAGTACTTC
CDR3: CATSDLGDGENIQYF

D: -
V: TRBV7-9
size: few
J: TRBJ2-7
DNA: TGTGCCAGCATAAAACAGTCCACCTACGAGCAGTACTTC
CDR3: CASIKQSTYEQYF

D: TRBD2
V: TRBV29-1
size: -
J: TRBJ2-2
DNA: TGCAGCGTTGACGCGGGAGGCTCCACCGGGGAGCTGTTTTTT
CDR3: CSVDAGGSTGELFF

D: TRBD1
V: TRBV28
size: -
J: TRBJ2-7
DNA: TGTGCCAGCAGTTCCGACCGGGACAGGCCCTACGAGCAGTACTTC
CDR3: CASSSDRDRPYEQYF

D: -
V: TRBV3-1
size: -
J: TRBJ2-1
DNA: TGTGCCAGCAGCCAGCGGCCCGGGAATGAGCAGTTCTTC
CDR3: CASSQRPGNEQFF

D: TRBD2
V: TRBV20-1
size: -
J: TRBJ2-5
DNA: TGCAGTGCTTGGACTAGCGGAGGCAGAAACAATGAGCAGTACTTC
CDR3: CSAWTSGGRNNEQYF

D: -
V: TRBV7-9
size: -
J: TRBJ2-3
DNA: TGTGCCAGCAGCGTTATAGAGAGCACAGATACGCAGTATTTT
CDR3: CASSVIESTDTQYF

D: -
V: TRBV7-2
size: -
J: TRBJ2-7
DNA: TGTGCCAGCAGCTTACGGGAGCTTTTCTACGAGCAGTACTTC
CDR3: CASSLRELFYEQYF

D: -
V: TRBV13
size: -
J: TRBJ2-3
DNA: TGTGCCAGCAGCTTAGCGGCTAACGCAGATACGCAGTATTTT
CDR3: CASSLAANADTQYF

D: -
V: TRBV7-2
size: -
J: TRBJ1-1
DNA: TGTGCCAGCAGCTTAGGAGTTGGGCAGGTCAAGAGAAACACTGAAGCTTTCTTT
CDR3: CASSLGVGQVKRNTEAFF

D: TRBD1
V: TRBV20-1
size: -
J: TRBJ2-7
DNA: TGCAGTGCTGGGGGACAGGGGGCATCCGAGCAGTACTTC
CDR3: CSAGGQGASEQYF

D: -
V: TRBV7-3
size: -
J: TRBJ2-1
DNA: TGTGCCAGCAGCCCTAGCGCCCGAGCATCAAATGAGCAGTTCTTC
CDR3: CASSPSARASNEQFF

D: -
V: TRBV5-1
size: -
J: TRBJ2-1
DNA: TGCGCCAGCAGCCTTGACCCCGGGAGAAGGAACAATGAGCAGTTCTTC
CDR3: CASSLDPGRRNNEQFF

D: -
V: TRBV20-1
size: few
J: TRBJ2-5
DNA: TGCAGTGCCTACCTGGGCGAGACCCAGTACTTC
CDR3: CSAYLGETQYF

D: -
V: TRBV6-5
size: -
J: TRBJ1-5
DNA: TGTGCCAGCAGCCTAGGGAGGGTGCCTCAGCATTTT
CDR3: CASSLGRVPQHF

D: -
V: TRBV2
size: -
J: TRBJ2-1
DNA: TGTGCCAGCAGTGAGATCCCAGGGGCCTACAATGAGCAGTTCTTC
CDR3: CASSEIPGAYNEQFF

D: -
V: TRBV28
size: few
J: TRBJ2-7
DNA: TGTGCCAGCAGTTCTCCTTCTAGTCTCAGCGAGCAGTACTTC
CDR3: CASSSPSSLSEQYF

D: -
V: TRBV18
size: -
J: TRBJ2-5
DNA: TGTGCCAGCTCAACTTTGCGGGCGGAGACCCAGTACTTC
CDR3: CASSTLRAETQYF

D: -
V: TRBV11-2
size: -
J: TRBJ2-7
DNA: TGTGCCTGCAGCTTAGGGCTCAACGGGGTCCCGTACGACGAGCAGTACTTC
CDR3: CACSLGLNGVPYDEQYF

D: -
V: TRBV27
size: -
J: TRBJ2-3
DNA: TGTGCCAGCAGTTTATCGATCACAGATACGCAGTATTTT
CDR3: CASSLSITDTQYF

D: TRBD2
V: TRBV7-9
size: few
J: TRBJ2-5
DNA: TGTGCCAGCAGCTCCACTAGCGGGAGATCCCCGGTGGAGACCCAGTACTTC
CDR3: CASSSTSGRSPVETQYF

D: -
V: TRBV7-2
size: -
J: TRBJ1-2
DNA: TGTGCCAGCAGCTTATGGGGGCAGCCCTATGGCCACACCTTC
CDR3: CASSLWGQPYGHTF